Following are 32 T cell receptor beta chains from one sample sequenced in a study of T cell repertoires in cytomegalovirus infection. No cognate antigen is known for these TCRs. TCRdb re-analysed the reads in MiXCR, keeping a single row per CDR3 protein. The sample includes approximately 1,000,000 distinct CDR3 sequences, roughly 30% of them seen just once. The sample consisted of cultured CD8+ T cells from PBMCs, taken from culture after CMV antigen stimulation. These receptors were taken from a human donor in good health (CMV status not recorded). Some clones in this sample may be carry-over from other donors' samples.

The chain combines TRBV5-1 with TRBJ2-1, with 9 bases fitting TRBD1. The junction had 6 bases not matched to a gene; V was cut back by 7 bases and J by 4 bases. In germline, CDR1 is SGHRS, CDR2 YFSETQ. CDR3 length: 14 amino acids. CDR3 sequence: CASGMGQGYNEQFF. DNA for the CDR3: TGCGCCAGCGGGATGGGACAGGGATACAATGAGCAGTTCTTC.

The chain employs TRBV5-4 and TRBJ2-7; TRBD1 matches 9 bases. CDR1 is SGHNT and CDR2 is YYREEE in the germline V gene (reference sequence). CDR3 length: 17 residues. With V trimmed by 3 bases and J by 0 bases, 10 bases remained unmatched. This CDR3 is CASSYGTGPLFSYEQYF. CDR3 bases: TGTGCCAGCAGCTATGGGACAGGGCCACTATTCTCCTACGAGCAGTACTTC. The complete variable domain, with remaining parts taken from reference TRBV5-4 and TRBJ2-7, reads ETGVTQSPTHLIKTRGQQVTLRCSSQSGHNTVSWYQQALGQGPQFIFQYYREEENGRGNFPPRFSGLQFPNYSSELNVNALELDDSALYLCASSYGTGPLFSYEQYFGPGTRLTVT.

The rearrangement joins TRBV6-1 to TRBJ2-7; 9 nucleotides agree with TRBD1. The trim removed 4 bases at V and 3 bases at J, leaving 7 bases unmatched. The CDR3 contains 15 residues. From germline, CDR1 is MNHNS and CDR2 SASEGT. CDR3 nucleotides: TGTGCCAGCAGTGTGCCCCCGGGACAGGGCTACGAGCAGTACTTC. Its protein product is CASSVPPGQGYEQYF.

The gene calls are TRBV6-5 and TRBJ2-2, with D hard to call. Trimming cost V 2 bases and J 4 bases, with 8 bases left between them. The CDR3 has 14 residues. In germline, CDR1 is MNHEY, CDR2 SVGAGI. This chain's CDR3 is CASSYRLATGELFF. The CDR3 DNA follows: TGTGCCAGCAGTTACCGACTGGCCACCGGGGAGCTGTTTTTT.

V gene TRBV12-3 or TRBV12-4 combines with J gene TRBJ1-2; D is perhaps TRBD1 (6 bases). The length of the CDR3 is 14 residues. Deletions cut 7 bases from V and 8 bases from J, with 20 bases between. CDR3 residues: CASTLQRRGGGYTF. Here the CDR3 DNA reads TGTGCCAGCACCTTGCAGCGCAGGGGCGGGGGCTACACCTTC.

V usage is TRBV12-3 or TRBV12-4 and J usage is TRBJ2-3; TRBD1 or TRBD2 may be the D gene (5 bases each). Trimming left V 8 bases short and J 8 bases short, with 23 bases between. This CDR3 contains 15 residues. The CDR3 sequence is CASGTATGTGRTQYF. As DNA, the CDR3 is TGTGCCAGCGGAACCGCAACCGGGACGGGGCGTACGCAGTATTTT.

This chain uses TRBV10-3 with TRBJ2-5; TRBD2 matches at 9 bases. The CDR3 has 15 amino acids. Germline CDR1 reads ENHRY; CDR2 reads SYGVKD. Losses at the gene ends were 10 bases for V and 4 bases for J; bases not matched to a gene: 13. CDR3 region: CATVEAAGGVETQYF. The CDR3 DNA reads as TGTGCCACTGTTGAGGCAGCGGGGGGAGTAGAGACCCAGTACTTC.

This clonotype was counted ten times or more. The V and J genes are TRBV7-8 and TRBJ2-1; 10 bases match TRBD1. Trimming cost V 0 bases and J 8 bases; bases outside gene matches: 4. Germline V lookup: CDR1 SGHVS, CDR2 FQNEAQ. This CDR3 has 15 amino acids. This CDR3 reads CASSLAGQGTYEQFF. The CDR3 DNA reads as TGTGCCAGCAGCTTAGCGGGACAGGGGACGTATGAGCAGTTCTTC.

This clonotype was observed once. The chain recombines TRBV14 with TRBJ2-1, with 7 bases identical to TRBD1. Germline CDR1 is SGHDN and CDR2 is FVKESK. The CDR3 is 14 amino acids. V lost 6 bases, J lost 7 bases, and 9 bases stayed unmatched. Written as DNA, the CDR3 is TGTGCCAGCAGGAGATCGACAGGGTGGAATGAGCAGTTCTTC. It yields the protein CASRRSTGWNEQFF.

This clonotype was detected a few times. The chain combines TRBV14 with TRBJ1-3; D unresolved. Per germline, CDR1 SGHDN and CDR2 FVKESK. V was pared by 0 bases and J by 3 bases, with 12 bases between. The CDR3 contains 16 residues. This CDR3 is CASSQELKLLGNTIYF. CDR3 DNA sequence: TGTGCCAGCAGCCAAGAATTGAAACTTCTTGGAAACACCATATATTTT.

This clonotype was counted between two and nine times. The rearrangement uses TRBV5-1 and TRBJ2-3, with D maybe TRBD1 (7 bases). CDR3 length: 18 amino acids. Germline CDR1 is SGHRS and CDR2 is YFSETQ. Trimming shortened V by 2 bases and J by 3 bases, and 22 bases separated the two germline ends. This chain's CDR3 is CASSLGGVGQPRTDTQYF. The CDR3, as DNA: TGCGCCAGCAGCTTAGGAGGGGTGGGACAGCCAAGGACAGATACGCAGTATTTT.

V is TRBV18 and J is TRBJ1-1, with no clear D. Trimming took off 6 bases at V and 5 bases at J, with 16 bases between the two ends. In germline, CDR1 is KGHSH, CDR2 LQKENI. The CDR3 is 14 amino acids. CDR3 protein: CASSERALGTEAFF. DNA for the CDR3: TGTGCCAGCTCGGAAAGGGCCTTAGGAACTGAAGCTTTCTTT. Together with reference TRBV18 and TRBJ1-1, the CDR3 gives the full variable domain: NAGVMQNPRHLVRRRGQEARLRCSPMKGHSHVYWYRQLPEEGLKFMVYLQKENIIDESGMPKERFSAEFPKEGPSILRIQQVVRGDSAAYFCASSERALGTEAFFGQGTRLTVV.

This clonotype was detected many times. CDR3 in amino acids: CASSLSQGNEQFF. The CDR3 DNA reads TGTGCCAGCAGTTTATCGCAGGGGAATGAGCAGTTCTTC. The chain has TRBV27 and TRBJ2-1; the D gene is possibly TRBD1 (6 bases). Per the germline V gene, CDR1 is MNHEY and CDR2 is SMNVEV (reference sequence). The CDR3 is made up of 13 amino acids. The V end lost 0 bases, the J end lost 7 bases, and 7 bases lay between the germline ends.

The CDR3 loop reads CASTLWGGRTDTQYF. DNA of the CDR3: TGTGCCAGTACCCTCTGGGGCGGCCGCACAGATACGCAGTATTTT. The chain uses TRBV19 and TRBJ2-3, with TRBD1 as a possible D gene (5 bases). Deletions cut 7 bases from V and 1 base from J, with 15 bases between. Germline loops: CDR1 LNHDA, CDR2 SQIVND (reference sequence). The CDR3 spans 15 residues. Complete variable domain (other parts from reference TRBV19 and TRBJ2-3): DGGITQSPKYLFRKEGQNVTLSCEQNLNHDAMYWYRQDPGQGLRLIYYSQIVNDFQKGDIAEGYSVSREKKESFPLTVTSAQKNPTAFYLCASTLWGGRTDTQYFGPGTRLTVL.

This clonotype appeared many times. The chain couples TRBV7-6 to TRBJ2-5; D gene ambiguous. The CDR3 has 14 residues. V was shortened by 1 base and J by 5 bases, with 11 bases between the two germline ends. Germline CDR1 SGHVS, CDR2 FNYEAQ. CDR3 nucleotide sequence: TGTGCCAGCAGCTTAGAGTCAGCTCCTGAGACCCAGTACTTC. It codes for CASSLESAPETQYF.

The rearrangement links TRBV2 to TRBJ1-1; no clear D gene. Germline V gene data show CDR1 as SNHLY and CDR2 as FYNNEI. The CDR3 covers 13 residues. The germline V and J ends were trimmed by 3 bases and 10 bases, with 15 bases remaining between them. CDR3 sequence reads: CASSDMSGRGAFF. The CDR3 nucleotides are TGTGCCAGCAGTGATATGTCAGGCCGTGGAGCTTTCTTT.

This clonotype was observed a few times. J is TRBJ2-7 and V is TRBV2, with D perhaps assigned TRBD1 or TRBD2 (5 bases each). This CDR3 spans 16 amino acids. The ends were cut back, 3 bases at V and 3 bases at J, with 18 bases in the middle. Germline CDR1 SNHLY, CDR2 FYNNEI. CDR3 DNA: TGTGCCAGCAGTGAGAGGGGTTGTGCAGGGATCTACGAGCAGTACGTC. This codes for CASSERGCAGIYEQYV.

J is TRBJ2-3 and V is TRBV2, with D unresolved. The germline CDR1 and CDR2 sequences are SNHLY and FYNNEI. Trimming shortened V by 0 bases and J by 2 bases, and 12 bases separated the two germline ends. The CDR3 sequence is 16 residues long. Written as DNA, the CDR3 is TGTGCCAGCAGTGAAGCGCGAAGTCTGCCCACAGATACGCAGTATTTT. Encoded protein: CASSEARSLPTDTQYF.

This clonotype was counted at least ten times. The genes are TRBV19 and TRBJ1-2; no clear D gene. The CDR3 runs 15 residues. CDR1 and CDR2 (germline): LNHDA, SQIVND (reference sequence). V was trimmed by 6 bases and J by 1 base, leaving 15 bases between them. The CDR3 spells CASSPGLRFNYGYTF. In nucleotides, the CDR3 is TGTGCCAGTAGCCCGGGTCTGCGGTTTAACTATGGCTACACCTTC.

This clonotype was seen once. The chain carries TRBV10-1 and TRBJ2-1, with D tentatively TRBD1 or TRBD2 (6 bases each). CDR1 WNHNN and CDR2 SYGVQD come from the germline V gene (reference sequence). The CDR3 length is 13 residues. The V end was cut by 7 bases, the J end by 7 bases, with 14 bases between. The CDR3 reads CASNGGTLNEQFF. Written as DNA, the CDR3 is TGCGCCAGCAACGGCGGGACACTGAATGAGCAGTTCTTC.

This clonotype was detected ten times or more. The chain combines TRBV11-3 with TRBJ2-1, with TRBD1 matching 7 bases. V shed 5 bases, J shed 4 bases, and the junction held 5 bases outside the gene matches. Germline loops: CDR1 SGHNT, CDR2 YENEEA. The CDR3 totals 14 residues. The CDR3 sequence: CASSMRGPYNEQFF. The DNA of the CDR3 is TGTGCCAGCAGCATGAGGGGGCCTTACAATGAGCAGTTCTTC.

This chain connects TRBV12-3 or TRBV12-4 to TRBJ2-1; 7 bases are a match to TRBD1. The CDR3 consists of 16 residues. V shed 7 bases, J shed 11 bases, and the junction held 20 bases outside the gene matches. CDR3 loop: CASTGYSGTAPGKQFF. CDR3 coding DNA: TGTGCCAGCACCGGCTACTCCGGGACAGCACCAGGGAAGCAGTTCTTC.

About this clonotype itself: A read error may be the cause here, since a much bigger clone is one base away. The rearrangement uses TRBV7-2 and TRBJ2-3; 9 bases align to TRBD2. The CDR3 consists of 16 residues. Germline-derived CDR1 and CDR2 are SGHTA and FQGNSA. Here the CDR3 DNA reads TGTGCCAGCAGCCTCAAGCGGGGGGCAAGCACACATACGCAGTATTTT. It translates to CASSLKRGASTHTQYF.

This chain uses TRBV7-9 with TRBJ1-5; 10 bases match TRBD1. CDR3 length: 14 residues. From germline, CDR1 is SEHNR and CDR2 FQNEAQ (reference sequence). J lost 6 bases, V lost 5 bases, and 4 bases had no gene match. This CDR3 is CASSTTGGPQPQHF. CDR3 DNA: TGTGCCAGCAGCACGACAGGGGGCCCTCAGCCCCAGCATTTT.

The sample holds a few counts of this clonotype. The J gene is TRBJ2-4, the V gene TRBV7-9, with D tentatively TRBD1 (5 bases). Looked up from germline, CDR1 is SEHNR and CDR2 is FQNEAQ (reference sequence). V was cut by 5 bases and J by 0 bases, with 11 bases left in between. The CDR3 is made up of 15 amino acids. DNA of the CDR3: TGTGCCAGCAGCCCCTCGACAGTAGCCAAAAACATTCAGTACTTC. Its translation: CASSPSTVAKNIQYF.

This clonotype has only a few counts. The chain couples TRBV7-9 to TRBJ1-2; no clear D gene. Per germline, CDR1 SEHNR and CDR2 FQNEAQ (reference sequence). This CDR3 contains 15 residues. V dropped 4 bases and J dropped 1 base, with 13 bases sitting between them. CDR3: CASSSKRDFNYGYTF. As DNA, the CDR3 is TGTGCCAGCAGCTCAAAGCGGGATTTTAACTATGGCTACACCTTC.

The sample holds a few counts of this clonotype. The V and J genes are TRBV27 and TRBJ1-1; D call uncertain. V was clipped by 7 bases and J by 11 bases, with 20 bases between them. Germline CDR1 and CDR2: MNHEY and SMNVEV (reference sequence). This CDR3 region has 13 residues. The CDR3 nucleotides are TGTGCCAGCATCCCGCCTGGTTCATCGGGGGCTTTCTTT. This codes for CASIPPGSSGAFF.

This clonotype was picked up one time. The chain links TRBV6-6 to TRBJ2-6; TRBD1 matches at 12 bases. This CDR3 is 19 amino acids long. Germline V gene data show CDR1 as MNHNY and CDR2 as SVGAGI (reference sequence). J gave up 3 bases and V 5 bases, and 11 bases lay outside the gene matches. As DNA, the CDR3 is TGTGCCAGCAGTCCCTCCCCCCGGGACAGGGGGCTTGGGGCCAACGTCCTGACTTTC. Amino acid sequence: CASSPSPRDRGLGANVLTF.

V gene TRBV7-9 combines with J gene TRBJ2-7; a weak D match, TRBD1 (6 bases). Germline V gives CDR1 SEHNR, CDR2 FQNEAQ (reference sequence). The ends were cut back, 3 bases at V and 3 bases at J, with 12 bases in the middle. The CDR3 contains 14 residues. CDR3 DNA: TGTGCCAGCAGCTTCCCGCAGGGGAACTACGAGCAGTACTTC. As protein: CASSFPQGNYEQYF.

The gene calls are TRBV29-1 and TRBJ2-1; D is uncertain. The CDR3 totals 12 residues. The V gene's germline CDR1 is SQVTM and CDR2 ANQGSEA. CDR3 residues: CTSFTAYNEQFF. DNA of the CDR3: TGCACCTCCTTCACAGCCTACAATGAGCAGTTCTTC.

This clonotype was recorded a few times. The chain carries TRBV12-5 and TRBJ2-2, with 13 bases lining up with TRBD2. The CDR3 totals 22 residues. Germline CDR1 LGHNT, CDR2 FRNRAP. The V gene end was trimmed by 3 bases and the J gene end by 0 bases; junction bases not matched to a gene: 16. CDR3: CASGFGPVPTSGGRTNTGELFF. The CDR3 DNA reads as TGTGCTAGTGGTTTTGGCCCGGTTCCGACTAGCGGGGGGCGAACGAACACCGGGGAGCTGTTTTTT.

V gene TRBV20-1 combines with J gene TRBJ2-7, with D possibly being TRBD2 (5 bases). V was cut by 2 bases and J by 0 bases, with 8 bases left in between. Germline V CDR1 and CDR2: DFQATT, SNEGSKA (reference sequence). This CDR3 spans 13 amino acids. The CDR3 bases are TGCAGTGCTAGACCACGGGGCTCCTACGAGCAGTACTTC. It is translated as CSARPRGSYEQYF.